These 27 T cell receptor beta chains were sequenced from one sample in a study of cytomegalovirus exposure and HLA in healthy donors. Use of 60 Vbeta and 13 Jbeta primers characterized the PCR. Profiled with immunoSEQ multiplex PCR; TCRdb holds only in-frame clones, not every one. The table shows about 130,000 clones, with 70% to 85% occurring only once. Specimen: PBMCs. Every receptor here comes from a boy between 2 and 10 years old in good health and CMV-seronegative.

As to this clone: At one end, the junction sequence differs from germline, possibly due to a read error. The genes are TRBV7-9 and TRBJ1-5; tentatively, D is TRBD1 (6 bases). The CDR3 has 13 residues. Per the germline V gene, CDR1 is SEHNR and CDR2 is FQNEAQ (reference sequence). DNA for the CDR3: TGTTCCAGCAGCTTAGGGGGGGGACCGTCTCAGCATTTT. Protein product: CSSSLGGGPSQHF.

This clone was counted only a few times. The chain has TRBV5-8 and TRBJ2-1; D call uncertain. From germline, CDR1 is SGHTS and CDR2 YDEGEE. V was clipped by 0 bases and J by 0 bases, with 16 bases between them. The CDR3 loop spans 18 amino acids. As DNA, the CDR3 is TGTGCCAGCAGCTTGGGCCCATATGTTGAGAGCTCCTACAATGAGCAGTTCTTC. Translation: CASSLGPYVESSYNEQFF.

This clone showed up just once. The genes are TRBV5-1 and TRBJ2-7; maybe TRBD2 (7 bases). Germline V gene lookup returns CDR1 SGHRS and CDR2 YFSETQ. CDR3 length: 12 amino acids. V dropped 1 base and J dropped 9 bases, with 11 bases sitting between them. CDR3 DNA: TGCGCCAGCAGCTTGAACAGGGAGGGGCAGTACTTC. Its translation is CASSLNREGQYF.

The chain links TRBV9 to TRBJ2-1, with 8 bases identical to TRBD1. The length of the CDR3 is 15 residues. Germline CDR1 reads SGDLS; CDR2 reads YYNGEE. V lost 3 bases to trimming and J lost 3 bases; unmatched junction nucleotides: 5. In DNA form, the CDR3 reads TGTGCCAGCAGCGCTACGGACAGGGACTACAATGAGCAGTTCTTC. It codes for CASSATDRDYNEQFF.

The chain employs TRBV27 and TRBJ2-1; 10 bases align to TRBD2. V trimming: 5 bases; J trimming: 0 bases; junction bases outside the gene matches: 13. There are 19 residues in the CDR3. Per germline, CDR1 MNHEY and CDR2 SMNVEV (reference sequence). CDR3: CASSISGTSAGNSYNEQFF. The CDR3 coding sequence is TGTGCCAGCAGTATCTCCGGGACTAGCGCTGGGAACTCCTACAATGAGCAGTTCTTC.

The chain links TRBV18 to TRBJ1-1; D not certain. Germline lookup yields CDR1 KGHSH and CDR2 LQKENI. V was pared by 1 base and J by 4 bases, with 10 bases between. The CDR3 has 14 residues. Here the CDR3 reads CASSPQSGGTEAFF. The DNA of the CDR3 is TGTGCCAGCTCACCACAATCGGGAGGCACTGAAGCTTTCTTT.

The V and J genes are TRBV27 and TRBJ2-2; D not resolved. V shed 5 bases and J shed 7 bases, with 8 bases lying between them. In germline, CDR1 is MNHEY, CDR2 SMNVEV (reference sequence). The CDR3 is 12 residues long. The DNA for the CDR3 is TGTGCCAGCAGTAACTCGTACGGGGAGCTGTTTTTT. It yields the protein CASSNSYGELFF.

V usage is TRBV27 and J usage is TRBJ1-5; no clear D gene. The CDR3 totals 15 residues. The V end lost 5 bases, the J end lost 0 bases, and 11 bases lay between the germline ends. Germline V gene lookup returns CDR1 MNHEY and CDR2 SMNVEV (reference sequence). As DNA, the CDR3 is TGTGCCAGCAGTAACAACGAATATAGCAATCAGCCCCAGCATTTT. Translated, it gives CASSNNEYSNQPQHF.

The chain uses TRBV15 and TRBJ2-6; D is unclear. The germline V gene has CDR1 LNHNV and CDR2 YYDKDF (reference sequence). Trimming shortened V by 7 bases and J by 4 bases, and 20 bases separated the two germline ends. The CDR3 covers 17 residues. CDR3 sequence reads: CATTLGARAPGANVLTF. As DNA, the CDR3 is TGTGCCACCACCCTCGGAGCCCGAGCTCCCGGGGCCAACGTCCTGACTTTC.

The chain joins TRBV6-5 to TRBJ2-1; TRBD1 might be the D (5 bases). Germline CDR1 MNHEY, CDR2 SVGAGI. V lost 7 bases and J lost 5, with 15 bases in between. CDR3 length: 14 amino acids. The CDR3 region has the DNA TGTGCCAGCACCCCTCCTGACAGCGACAATGAGCAGTTCTTC. As protein: CASTPPDSDNEQFF.

This clone came up once. This sequence joins TRBV7-2 and TRBJ2-3, with D perhaps matching TRBD2 (5 bases). There are 15 residues in the CDR3. V was cut by 3 bases and J by 4 bases, with 14 bases left in between. In germline, CDR1 is SGHTA, CDR2 FQGNSA. The CDR3 reads CASSFTSGVADTQYF. DNA for the CDR3: TGTGCCAGCAGCTTCACGTCCGGGGTGGCAGATACGCAGTATTTT.

The chain couples TRBV4-3 to TRBJ1-6; the D gene is possibly TRBD1 (6 bases). The V and J ends lost 0 bases and 9 bases respectively, with 18 bases between them. CDR1 is LGHNA, CDR2 YSLEER, per germline. The CDR3 length is 17 residues. The CDR3 DNA reads TGCGCCAGCAGCCAAGACTCCCAGGGGCTGGGAATTTCACCCCTCCACTTT. It specifies CASSQDSQGLGISPLHF.

The chain joins TRBV30 to TRBJ2-7; TRBD1 is a possible D gene (6 bases). The V gene lost 0 bases and the J gene lost 5 bases, with 11 bases spanning the gap. Looked up from germline, CDR1 is GTSNPN and CDR2 is SVGIG (reference sequence). This CDR3 comprises 13 residues. The CDR3 reads CAWSVQGPHEQYF. CDR3 sequence (DNA): TGTGCCTGGAGTGTACAGGGACCCCACGAGCAGTACTTC.

The chain couples TRBV5-6 to TRBJ2-3; 8 bases align to TRBD2. The J segment lost 2 bases and the V segment lost 1 base, leaving 3 bases of the junction unmatched. The CDR3 covers 15 residues. CDR1 and CDR2 (germline): SGHDT, YYEEEE. The CDR3 spells CASSLSSGYTDTQYF. CDR3 bases: TGTGCCAGCAGCTTGTCTAGCGGGTACACAGATACGCAGTATTTT.

The J gene is TRBJ1-6, the V gene TRBV19; maybe TRBD1 (5 bases). V was cut by 2 bases and J by 7 bases, with 12 bases left in between. Germline V CDR1 and CDR2: LNHDA, SQIVND (reference sequence). This CDR3 spans 15 amino acids. CDR3 residues: CASSISQGRNSPLHF. CDR3 sequence (DNA): TGTGCCAGTAGTATAAGCCAGGGAAGGAATTCACCCCTCCACTTT.

The V call is TRBV7-2, the J call TRBJ1-1; D might be TRBD1 (5 bases). Germline CDR1 SGHTA, CDR2 FQGNSA. The CDR3 extends over 15 amino acids. V was trimmed by 1 base and J by 2 bases, leaving 11 bases between them. The CDR3 protein is CASSLGAGLNTEAFF. CDR3 nucleotide sequence: TGTGCCAGCAGCTTAGGAGCAGGGCTAAACACTGAAGCTTTCTTT. The full variable domain, completed using reference TRBV7-2 and TRBJ1-1, is GAGVSQSPSNKVTEKGKDVELRCDPISGHTALYWYRQSLGQGLEFLIYFQGNSAPDKSGLPSDRFSAERTGGSVSTLTIQRTQQEDSAVYLCASSLGAGLNTEAFFGQGTRLTVV.

The chain combines TRBV5-1 with TRBJ2-1; TRBD1 matches 7 bases. Trimming at V came to 7 bases and at J to 5 bases, leaving 3 bases not matched to a gene. The CDR3 runs 12 residues. Per germline, CDR1 SGHRS and CDR2 YFSETQ. CDR3 sequence: CASRDSNNEQFF. The CDR3 bases are TGCGCCAGCCGGGACAGCAACAATGAGCAGTTCTTC.

The V and J genes are TRBV18 and TRBJ2-4; 7 bases agree with TRBD2. The CDR3 runs 17 residues. The V segment lost 6 bases and the J segment 0 bases; nucleotides outside the gene matches: 11. Germline loops: CDR1 KGHSH, CDR2 LQKENI. Here the CDR3 reads CASSGSLAVIAKNIQYF. CDR3 sequence (DNA): TGTGCCAGCTCGGGGAGCCTAGCGGTTATAGCCAAAAACATTCAGTACTTC.

The chain links TRBV5-1 to TRBJ1-5; 8 nucleotides align to TRBD1. There are 15 residues in the CDR3. Germline loops: CDR1 SGHRS, CDR2 YFSETQ. Trimming took 3 bases from V and 3 from J; bases not matched to a gene: 5. The CDR3 protein is CASSWGTGSNQPQHF. The CDR3 DNA is TGCGCCAGCAGCTGGGGGACAGGTTCCAATCAGCCCCAGCATTTT.

The gene calls are TRBV19 and TRBJ1-2, with a possible D match to TRBD1 (6 bases). V was shortened by 8 bases and J by 7 bases, with 20 bases between the two germline ends. From germline, CDR1 is LNHDA and CDR2 SQIVND (reference sequence). The CDR3 contains 14 residues. This CDR3 reads CASLSGERLSGYTF. The CDR3 DNA reads as TGTGCCAGTCTCTCAGGGGAGAGGTTGAGTGGCTACACCTTC.

This chain joins TRBV6-4 and TRBJ1-2, with D unresolved. The CDR3 has 13 amino acids. The germline V gene has CDR1 MRHNA and CDR2 SNTAGT. Deletions cut 7 bases from V and 3 bases from J, with 12 bases between. CDR3 nucleotides: TGTGCCAGCAACGCAGCAGGCGACTATGGCTACACCTTC. Protein sequence: CASNAAGDYGYTF.

This clone was detected only once. The rearrangement uses TRBV4-3 and TRBJ1-2; the D is unclear. V was trimmed by 4 bases and J by 3 bases, leaving 12 bases between them. Looked up from germline, CDR1 is LGHNA and CDR2 is YSLEER. The CDR3 consists of 14 residues. CDR3 residues: CASSPQEGYYGYTF. The CDR3 DNA reads TGCGCCAGCAGCCCCCAGGAGGGCTACTATGGCTACACCTTC.

The chain uses TRBV19 and TRBJ2-3, with a tentative D call TRBD1 (6 bases). The CDR3 length is 16 residues. The germline V gene has CDR1 LNHDA and CDR2 SQIVND (reference sequence). Trimming removed 6 bases at V and 0 bases at J, with 16 bases between. For the CDR3, the DNA is TGTGCCAGTAGACAGGGTAACTGGGCTAGCACAGATACGCAGTATTTT. The encoded protein is CASRQGNWASTDTQYF.

On this clone: This specimen includes other DNA sequences encoding the same CDR3. The rearrangement joins TRBV21-1 to TRBJ1-5. TRBV21-1 is classified as a pseudogene. CDR3 length: 17 residues. CDR3 sequence: CASSKGSLVRGHQPQHF. CDR3 DNA sequence: TGTGCCAGCAGCAAAGGGTCACTAGTGCGGGGGCACCAGCCCCAGCATTTT.

The chain has TRBV29-1 and TRBJ1-1; no firm D call. The germline CDR1 and CDR2 sequences are SQVTM and ANQGSEA. The CDR3 is 14 residues long. V dropped 4 bases and J dropped 3 bases, with 15 bases sitting between them. The CDR3 nucleotides read TGCAGCGTTGGGCCAGGTAATAGGTACACTGAAGCTTTCTTT. Translated, it gives CSVGPGNRYTEAFF.

V gene TRBV29-1 combines with J gene TRBJ2-2; perhaps TRBD1 as D (6 bases). The CDR3 is made up of 15 amino acids. V dropped 4 bases and J dropped 0 bases, with 12 bases sitting between them. The germline CDR1 and CDR2 sequences are SQVTM and ANQGSEA. The CDR3 DNA follows: TGCAGCGTTGCTGGACAGTTACCGAACACCGGGGAGCTGTTTTTT. Translating it yields CSVAGQLPNTGELFF.

In its sample, this clone was seen once. The chain employs TRBV4-3 and TRBJ1-1; TRBD1 agrees at 7 bases. This CDR3 is 15 amino acids long. Germline CDR1 LGHNA, CDR2 YSLEER. With 4 bases clipped from V and 4 bases from J, the junction kept 9 bases outside the gene matches. The CDR3 loop is CASSRNDRVSTEAFF. The CDR3 bases are TGCGCCAGCAGCCGCAACGACAGGGTAAGCACTGAAGCTTTCTTT.